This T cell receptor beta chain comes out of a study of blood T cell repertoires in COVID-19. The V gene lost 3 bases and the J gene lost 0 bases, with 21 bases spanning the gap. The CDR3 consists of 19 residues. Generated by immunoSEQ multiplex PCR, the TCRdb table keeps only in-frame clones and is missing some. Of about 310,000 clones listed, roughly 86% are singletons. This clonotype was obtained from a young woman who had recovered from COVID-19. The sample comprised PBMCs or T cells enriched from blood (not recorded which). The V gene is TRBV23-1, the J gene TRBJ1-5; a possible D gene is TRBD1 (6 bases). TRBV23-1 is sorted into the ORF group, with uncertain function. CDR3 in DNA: TGCGCCAGCAGTCATCCGACCCGGGACATTGGGTATAGCAATCAGCCCCAGCATTTT. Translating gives CASSHPTRDIGYSNQPQHF.